The 30 T cell receptor beta chains given below trace back to one sample, sequenced in a study of blood T cell repertoires in COVID-19. Some clones are missing from TCRdb's copy, which holds only in-frame ones; the method was immunoSEQ multiplex PCR. There are roughly 260,000 clones in the sample; roughly 90% occur only once, and approximately 10% lies in the top ten. Sequences were obtained from peripheral blood. The receptors were sampled from a woman between 25 and 40 years old with COVID-19, enrolled during active disease.

This chain connects TRBV28 to TRBJ1-2; the D is unclear. This CDR3 comprises 13 residues. Trimming took off 2 bases at V and 4 bases at J, with 8 bases between the two ends. CDR1 is MDHEN, CDR2 SYDVKM, per germline. The CDR3 is CASSLSQFYGYTF. CDR3 DNA sequence: TGTGCCAGCAGTTTAAGTCAGTTCTATGGCTACACCTTC.

The CDR3 region is CASSPSGRAAFF. For the CDR3, the DNA is TGTGCCAGCAGTCCGAGCGGGAGGGCCGCGTTCTTC. V usage is TRBV28 and J usage is TRBJ2-1; 10 bases agree with TRBD2. The CDR3 runs 12 residues. V dropped 5 bases and J dropped 15; count of bases not matched to a gene: 7. Germline CDR1 reads MDHEN; CDR2 reads SYDVKM. Combining the CDR3 with reference TRBV28 and TRBJ2-1 gives the whole variable domain DVKVTQSSRYLVKRTGEKVFLECVQDMDHENMFWYRQDPGLGLRLIYFSYDVKMKEKGDIPEGYSVSREKKERFSLILESASTNQTSMYLCASSPSGRAAFFGPGTRLTVL.

This chain uses TRBV11-2 with TRBJ1-6; a possible D gene is TRBD1 (5 bases). The germline gives CDR1 SGHAT, CDR2 FQNNGV. The CDR3 consists of 16 residues. The V gene lost 5 bases and the J gene lost 7 bases, with 18 bases spanning the gap. The CDR3 DNA follows: TGTGCCAGCAGCACCCCTCAGGGCAGGATCAATTCACCCCTCCACTTT. It codes for CASSTPQGRINSPLHF.

The V gene is TRBV27, the J gene TRBJ1-6, with 9 bases matching TRBD1. The germline gives CDR1 MNHEY, CDR2 SMNVEV (reference sequence). J gave up 8 bases and V 6 bases, and 8 bases lay outside the gene matches. This CDR3 is 15 amino acids long. The CDR3 here is CASRKQGAADSPLHF. The DNA for the CDR3 is TGTGCCAGCAGGAAACAGGGGGCGGCGGATTCACCCCTCCACTTT.

The chain joins TRBV6-5 to TRBJ1-1; TRBD1 agrees at 9 bases. J lost 4 bases, V lost 6 bases, and 0 bases had no gene match. The germline V gene encodes CDR1 MNHEY and CDR2 SVGAGI. The CDR3 is 12 amino acids. The CDR3 reads CASRTGGTEAFF. CDR3 sequence (DNA): TGTGCCAGCAGGACAGGGGGCACTGAAGCTTTCTTT.

As for this clone: Additional DNA sequences in this sample encode the identical CDR3. The V call is TRBV19, the J call TRBJ2-5; TRBD2 might be the D (5 bases). Per the germline V gene, CDR1 is LNHDA and CDR2 is SQIVND (reference sequence). The CDR3 is 13 amino acids. V shed 2 bases and J shed 5 bases, with 9 bases lying between them. The CDR3 DNA reads as TGTGCCAGTAGTATAAGCCGAGGGGAGACCCAGTACTTC. Amino acid sequence: CASSISRGETQYF. Based on the CDR3 plus reference TRBV19 and TRBJ2-5, the full variable domain is DGGITQSPKYLFRKEGQNVTLSCEQNLNHDAMYWYRQDPGQGLRLIYYSQIVNDFQKGDIAEGYSVSREKKESFPLTVTSAQKNPTAFYLCASSISRGETQYFGPGTRLLVL.

The chain joins TRBV24-1 to TRBJ1-5; D not certain. The V end lost 2 bases, the J end lost 4 bases, and 14 bases lay between the germline ends. The CDR3 spans 16 residues. The germline gives CDR1 KGHDR, CDR2 SFDVKD. CDR3 region: CATSDSFRGENQPQHF. The CDR3 DNA reads as TGTGCCACCAGTGATTCGTTCCGGGGAGAGAATCAGCCCCAGCATTTT.

To note about this clone: This sample includes further DNA sequences coding for the same CDR3. J is TRBJ2-1 and V is TRBV2, with D unclear. The V gene's germline CDR1 is SNHLY and CDR2 FYNNEI. The CDR3 contains 15 residues. With 2 bases removed from V and 1 base from J, the gap between germline ends came to 9 bases. The CDR3 loop is CASSESSGSYNEQFF. The DNA for the CDR3 is TGTGCCAGCAGTGAATCGTCCGGGTCCTACAATGAGCAGTTCTTC.

The CDR3 loop is CASSLAGGTYNEQFF. For the CDR3, the DNA is TGTGCCAGCAGCTTGGCGGGAGGGACCTACAATGAGCAGTTCTTC. J is TRBJ2-1 and V is TRBV5-4, with TRBD2 matching 8 bases. The CDR3 covers 15 residues. Looked up from germline, CDR1 is SGHNT and CDR2 is YYREEE (reference sequence). V shed 0 bases and J 2 bases; nucleotides not matched to a gene: 1.

The rearrangement uses TRBV10-3 and TRBJ2-7; maybe TRBD2 (5 bases). The V end lost 3 bases, the J end lost 3 bases, and 12 bases lay between the germline ends. The germline V gene encodes CDR1 ENHRY and CDR2 SYGVKD. The CDR3 length is 14 residues. The CDR3 DNA reads as TGTGCCATCAGTGAAAATGCGGAGGACTACGAGCAGTACTTC. It encodes CAISENAEDYEQYF.

This rearrangement joins TRBV19 to TRBJ2-1; possible D gene TRBD2, 5 bases. The CDR3 has 15 residues. V dropped 6 bases and J dropped 9 bases, with 21 bases sitting between them. Germline values: CDR1 LNHDA, CDR2 SQIVND (reference sequence). CDR3 sequence: CASRVWGSAASEQFF. CDR3 coding DNA: TGTGCCAGTAGAGTGTGGGGTAGCGCGGCAAGTGAGCAGTTCTTC.

This clone was seen only once. The gene calls are TRBV6-2 or TRBV6-3 and TRBJ1-6; no reliable D call. Germline assignment: CDR1 MNHEY and CDR2 SVGEGT. Trimming took off 2 bases at V and 13 bases at J, with 15 bases between the two ends. The CDR3 covers 14 residues. CDR3 in amino acids: CASSYVGLLRPLHF. The CDR3 DNA reads TGTGCCAGCAGTTACGTCGGTCTTTTACGGCCCCTCCACTTT.

The CDR3: CASNEWAEGNQPQHF. The CDR3 DNA reads TGTGCCAGTAATGAATGGGCGGAGGGGAATCAGCCCCAGCATTTT. The V call is TRBV19, the J call TRBJ1-5, with D perhaps TRBD1 (5 bases). The CDR3 is 15 residues long. V shed 7 bases and J shed 4 bases, with 17 bases lying between them. Germline-derived CDR1 and CDR2 are LNHDA and SQIVND (reference sequence).

The chain has TRBV11-2 and TRBJ2-3, with 7 bases lining up with TRBD2. Germline assignment: CDR1 SGHAT and CDR2 FQNNGV. CDR3 length: 15 amino acids. Germline trimming cut 5 bases from V and 6 bases from J; bases unmatched to any gene: 11. CDR3: CASSRFGGRADTQYF. The CDR3 DNA reads TGTGCCAGCAGCCGTTTCGGCGGGAGAGCGGATACGCAGTATTTT.

The rearrangement links TRBV7-8 to TRBJ2-5; D perhaps matches TRBD1 (5 bases). Germline V gives CDR1 SGHVS, CDR2 FQNEAQ. The ends were cut back, 5 bases at V and 5 bases at J, with 18 bases in the middle. This CDR3 has 15 amino acids. The CDR3, as DNA: TGTGCCAGCAGCGCAACTGACAGTCCCGGGGAGACCCAGTACTTC. Translation gives CASSATDSPGETQYF.

The chain uses TRBV24-1 and TRBJ2-1; 13 bases align to TRBD2. CDR1 and CDR2 (germline): KGHDR, SFDVKD. V trimming: 5 bases; J trimming: 6 bases; junction bases outside the gene matches: 9. The CDR3 length is 17 residues. The CDR3 DNA follows: TGTGCCACCAGTGGTGGACTAGCGGGAGTCCCCACCAATGAGCAGTTCTTC. Its protein is CATSGGLAGVPTNEQFF.

The chain couples TRBV5-8 to TRBJ1-2, with TRBD1 matching over 8 bases. Germline loops: CDR1 SGHTS, CDR2 YDEGEE. Losses at the gene ends were 4 bases for V and 6 bases for J; bases not matched to a gene: 14. CDR3 length: 16 residues. The CDR3 region has the DNA TGTGCCAGCAGCAAAAAAATACACAGGGGGAGGAATGGCTACACCTTC. Amino acids: CASSKKIHRGRNGYTF.

The V gene is TRBV6-1, the J gene TRBJ2-7; 10 bases are a match to TRBD2. Germline CDR1 and CDR2: MNHNS and SASEGT. The trim removed 3 bases at V and 3 bases at J, leaving 8 bases unmatched. This CDR3 comprises 16 residues. This CDR3 reads CASSEASGSQDYEQYF. CDR3 nucleotides: TGTGCCAGCAGTGAGGCTAGCGGGAGCCAAGACTACGAGCAGTACTTC.

CDR3 sequence: CASMTAGAADTQYF. The CDR3 nucleotides are TGTGCCAGCATGACAGCGGGAGCCGCAGATACGCAGTATTTT. The chain links TRBV27 to TRBJ2-3; 8 bases are a match to TRBD2. V shed 7 bases and J 4 bases; nucleotides not matched to a gene: 7. This CDR3 is built from 14 residues. Per the germline V gene, CDR1 is MNHEY and CDR2 is SMNVEV (reference sequence).

This chain links TRBV9 with TRBJ2-7; 7 bases are a match to TRBD2. Germline V gene lookup returns CDR1 SGDLS and CDR2 YYNGEE. Trimming removed 4 bases from V and 2 bases from J; junction bases left unmatched: 9. This CDR3 region has 15 residues. In DNA form, the CDR3 reads TGTGCCAGCAGCCCCGCCGGACTAGACACCTACGAGCAGTACTTC. Translating gives CASSPAGLDTYEQYF. The whole variable domain, filled in from reference TRBV9 and TRBJ2-7, reads DSGVTQTPKHLITATGQRVTLRCSPRSGDLSVYWYQQSLDQGLQFLIQYYNGEERAKGNILERFSAQQFPDLHSELNLSSLELGDSALYFCASSPAGLDTYEQYFGPGTRLTVT.

This clone showed up just a few times. V gene TRBV7-8 combines with J gene TRBJ2-7, with 9 bases identical to TRBD2. CDR1 and CDR2 from the germline V gene are SGHVS and FQNEAQ. V trimming: 2 bases; J trimming: 5 bases; junction bases outside the gene matches: 7. The length of the CDR3 is 15 residues. CDR3 region: CASSLLAGGRNEQYF. The DNA for the CDR3 is TGTGCCAGCAGCTTACTCGCGGGAGGGAGGAACGAGCAGTACTTC.

The gene calls are TRBV18 and TRBJ2-7; no reliable D call. The CDR3 is 13 residues long. V lost 2 bases and J lost 2, with 7 bases in between. Germline assignment: CDR1 KGHSH and CDR2 LQKENI. The CDR3 loop reads CASSPGTTYEQYF. CDR3 DNA sequence: TGTGCCAGCTCACCAGGAACTACCTACGAGCAGTACTTC.

The chain employs TRBV6-5 and TRBJ1-2; D may be TRBD1 (5 bases). The CDR3 covers 12 residues. CDR1 is MNHEY and CDR2 is SVGAGI in the germline V gene. With 6 bases removed from V and 8 bases from J, the gap between germline ends came to 13 bases. This CDR3 reads CASSGGVLGYTF. The CDR3 DNA sequence: TGTGCCAGCAGCGGGGGGGTCTTAGGCTACACCTTC.

This clone appeared a single time. This chain links TRBV10-3 with TRBJ2-7; D is possibly TRBD1 (6 bases). The CDR3 contains 15 residues. The V and J ends lost 6 bases and 6 bases respectively, with 21 bases between them. The V gene's germline CDR1 is ENHRY and CDR2 SYGVKD. In DNA form, the CDR3 reads TGTGCCATCAGGAGCACCCGGGACAAGAACTCCGAGCAGTACTTC. The encoded protein is CAIRSTRDKNSEQYF.

This chain joins TRBV5-4 and TRBJ2-3; 7 bases are shared with TRBD2. The germline CDR1 and CDR2 sequences are SGHNT and YYREEE (reference sequence). Trimming at V came to 3 bases and at J to 2 bases, leaving 3 bases not matched to a gene. The CDR3 length is 14 residues. CDR3 region: CASSSKRDTDTQYF. In nucleotides, the CDR3 is TGTGCCAGCAGCTCCAAGCGGGACACAGATACGCAGTATTTT.

This clone was counted between two and nine times. The chain links TRBV24-1 to TRBJ2-2; D is possibly TRBD2 (5 bases). CDR3 length: 16 residues. Trimming took off 0 bases at V and 0 bases at J, with 7 bases between the two ends. CDR1 KGHDR and CDR2 SFDVKD come from the germline V gene. CDR3 residues: CATSDLPAANTGELFF. DNA of the CDR3: TGTGCCACCAGTGATTTGCCAGCGGCGAACACCGGGGAGCTGTTTTTT.

The chain combines TRBV5-1 with TRBJ2-7; 15 positions agree with TRBD2. With 4 bases clipped from V and 1 base from J, the junction kept 6 bases outside the gene matches. The CDR3 runs to 17 residues. The V gene's germline CDR1 is SGHRS and CDR2 YFSETQ. The CDR3 loop is CASSPGTSGRRSYEQYF. For the CDR3, the DNA is TGCGCCAGCAGCCCCGGGACTAGCGGGAGGCGGTCCTACGAGCAGTACTTC.

This chain connects TRBV28 to TRBJ2-7, with 9 positions matching TRBD2. Per the germline V gene, CDR1 is MDHEN and CDR2 is SYDVKM. Trimming at V came to 10 bases and at J to 4 bases, leaving 20 bases not matched to a gene. The CDR3 totals 17 residues. CDR3 protein: CATRRGGIAGEGYEQYF. CDR3 in DNA: TGTGCCACCCGCAGGGGGGGCATAGCGGGAGAGGGATACGAGCAGTACTTC.

The chain carries TRBV4-2 and TRBJ2-7; 8 positions match TRBD2. This CDR3 spans 15 amino acids. Germline V gene sequence: CDR1 LGHNA, CDR2 YNFKEQ. J gave up 7 bases and V 1 base, and 9 bases lay outside the gene matches. CDR3 loop: CASSQAGSGAREQYF. DNA of the CDR3: TGTGCCAGCAGCCAAGCTGGTAGCGGGGCACGGGAGCAGTACTTC.

This clone was counted once. The V gene is TRBV12-3 or TRBV12-4, the J gene TRBJ2-1, with 8 bases matching TRBD1. Trimming took 6 bases from V and 10 from J; bases not matched to a gene: 2. CDR3 length: 11 residues. CDR3 in DNA: TGTGCCAGCAGCTACAGGGGGGAGCAGTTCTTC. Its translation: CASSYRGEQFF.